This TCR beta chain derives from a study of T cells in Graves' hyperthyroidism and ophthalmopathy. From RNA transcripts, TCR beta CDR3 regions were amplified. TCR CDR3 regions were first amplified by RT-PCR with HTBI primers. Each CDR3 protein gets one entry after TCRdb re-called the multiplex PCR reads with MiXCR. The repertoire consists of approximately 720,000 distinct CDR3 sequences, with about 19% occurring once and the leading ten covering 16%. The CDR3 loop spans 14 amino acids. The V gene's germline CDR1 is LNHDA and CDR2 SQIVND (reference sequence). V gave up 2 bases and J gave up 1 base, with 8 bases separating them.

The chain recombines TRBV19 with TRBJ1-1; D unresolved. The sequenced sample consisted of blood. The receptor was derived from a woman aged 45-60 years with Graves' hyperthyroidism that later progressed to Graves' ophthalmopathy. CDR3 region: CASSIINRNTEAFF. CDR3 nucleotides: TGTGCCAGTAGTATAATAAACAGGAACACTGAAGCTTTCTTT.